These 31 T cell receptor beta chains were sequenced from one sample in a study of blood T cell repertoires in COVID-19. Sequencing used immunoSEQ multiplex PCR; TCRdb keeps in-frame clones, though not all of them. Found here are approximately 300,000 clones, around 86% of them singletons; the top ten hold about 10%. Sequenced: PBMCs or T cells enriched from blood (not recorded which). The receptors shown here come from a woman aged 18-30 years who had recovered from COVID-19.

The CDR3 sequence is CASSFRTGSSPLHF. The CDR3 region has the DNA TGCGCCAGCAGCTTCCGGACAGGGTCTTCACCCCTCCACTTT. The chain is built from TRBV5-1 and TRBJ1-6; the match to TRBD1 covers 8 bases. The CDR3 has 14 residues. V was clipped by 2 bases and J by 9 bases; unmatched bases: 4. Germline loops: CDR1 SGHRS, CDR2 YFSETQ.

The V and J genes are TRBV10-3 and TRBJ1-2; 7 bases line up with TRBD1. Germline CDR1 ENHRY, CDR2 SYGVKD. Germline trimming cut 7 bases from V and 0 bases from J; bases unmatched to any gene: 8. CDR3 size: 15 residues. CDR3 nucleotide sequence: TGTGCCATCACCAACACAGGGGAATCTAACTATGGCTACACCTTC. As protein: CAITNTGESNYGYTF.

The chain is built from TRBV29-1 and TRBJ2-2, with TRBD1 matching over 7 bases. Germline lookup yields CDR1 SQVTM and CDR2 ANQGSEA. CDR3 length: 14 residues. V trimming: 6 bases; J trimming: 3 bases; junction bases outside the gene matches: 7. CDR3 bases: TGCAGCGTCTCCAGGGGGTCGGACACCGGGGAGCTGTTTTTT. Translation: CSVSRGSDTGELFF.

The chain couples TRBV12-5 to TRBJ2-3, with 13 nucleotides matching TRBD2. V gave up 5 bases and J gave up 3 bases; unmatched junction bases: 5. Germline CDR1 LGHNT, CDR2 FRNRAP. The CDR3 length is 16 residues. The CDR3 coding sequence is TGTGCTAGTGGTCCCACTAGCGGGAGGGAGACAGATACGCAGTATTTT. Protein: CASGPTSGRETDTQYF.

The genes are TRBV19 and TRBJ1-1; unclear D gene. Trimming took off 4 bases at V and 6 bases at J, with 15 bases between the two ends. CDR1 is LNHDA and CDR2 is SQIVND in the germline V gene (reference sequence). The CDR3 spans 14 residues. CDR3: CASSTLAGFPEAFF. CDR3 nucleotide sequence: TGTGCCAGTAGTACCCTAGCCGGGTTCCCTGAAGCTTTCTTT.

The rearrangement links TRBV4-2 to TRBJ2-1, with 12 nucleotides matching TRBD2. The CDR3 totals 16 residues. J gave up 6 bases and V 0 bases, and 3 bases lay outside the gene matches. Germline assignment: CDR1 LGHNA and CDR2 YNFKEQ. DNA of the CDR3: TGTGCCAGCAGCCAAGAAGGGACTAGCGGGTTCAATGAGCAGTTCTTC. This codes for CASSQEGTSGFNEQFF.

The V and J genes are TRBV7-2 and TRBJ2-3; D is uncertain. The V end was cut by 1 base, the J end by 2 bases, with 7 bases between. Germline V CDR1 and CDR2: SGHTA, FQGNSA. The CDR3 loop spans 14 amino acids. The CDR3 spells CASSLVGTTDTQYF. CDR3 nucleotides: TGTGCCAGCAGCTTAGTGGGCACCACAGATACGCAGTATTTT.

The V gene is TRBV19, the J gene TRBJ1-5; 10 bases are shared with TRBD1. The junction had 7 bases not matched to a gene; V was cut back by 1 base and J by 4 bases. The CDR3 loop spans 17 amino acids. CDR1 and CDR2 (germline): LNHDA, SQIVND (reference sequence). CDR3 sequence reads: CASSIGVTGGPNQPQHF. CDR3 bases: TGTGCCAGTAGTATAGGGGTGACAGGGGGCCCTAATCAGCCCCAGCATTTT.

V gene TRBV7-2 combines with J gene TRBJ1-4, with TRBD1 identical over 7 bases. The germline gives CDR1 SGHTA, CDR2 FQGNSA. This CDR3 region has 15 residues. The V segment lost 6 bases and the J segment 3 bases; nucleotides outside the gene matches: 7. The CDR3 DNA follows: TGTGCCAGCAGTACCCGACAGGGATCTAATGAAAAACTGTTTTTT. Its protein product is CASSTRQGSNEKLFF. Combining the CDR3 with reference TRBV7-2 and TRBJ1-4 gives the whole variable domain GAGVSQSPSNKVTEKGKDVELRCDPISGHTALYWYRQSLGQGLEFLIYFQGNSAPDKSGLPSDRFSAERTGGSVSTLTIQRTQQEDSAVYLCASSTRQGSNEKLFFGSGTQLSVL.

The chain is built from TRBV11-2 and TRBJ1-4, with 9 nucleotides matching TRBD1. CDR3 length equals 13 residues. V lost 1 base and J lost 11; bases outside the gene matches: 2. The germline V gene encodes CDR1 SGHAT and CDR2 FQNNGV. The chain's CDR3 is CASSLVGTGKLFF. DNA of the CDR3: TGTGCCAGCAGCTTAGTCGGGACAGGGAAACTGTTTTTT.

With regard to this clone: Within the sample, other DNA sequences also encode this same CDR3. The chain is built from TRBV2 and TRBJ2-7; 8 positions agree with TRBD2. Unmatched junction bases numbered 2, after V lost 5 bases and J lost 2 bases. The germline gives CDR1 SNHLY, CDR2 FYNNEI. The CDR3 has 13 amino acids. CDR3 nucleotide sequence: TGTGCCAGCAGTACGGGGGGGCCCTACGAGCAGTACTTC. This translates into CASSTGGPYEQYF.

Regarding this clone: The sample contains more than one DNA sequence encoding this CDR3. J is TRBJ2-7 and V is TRBV2; TRBD2 matches at 7 bases. CDR1 and CDR2 from the germline V gene are SNHLY and FYNNEI. V was pared by 8 bases and J by 6 bases, with 4 bases of the junction left unmatched. The CDR3 length is 11 residues. DNA for the CDR3: TGTGCCAGCCGAACGGGGGGCGAGCAGTACTTC. Translating it yields CASRTGGEQYF.

This clone was observed once. The chain employs TRBV18 and TRBJ2-1; D may be TRBD2 (6 bases). CDR3 length equals 20 residues. Germline V gives CDR1 KGHSH, CDR2 LQKENI. The germline V and J ends were trimmed by 2 bases and 0 bases, with 23 bases remaining between them. The CDR3 loop reads CASSPSRDSIGQSSYNEQFF. DNA for the CDR3: TGTGCCAGCTCACCATCCCGGGACTCCATTGGCCAGAGCTCCTACAATGAGCAGTTCTTC.

This sequence joins TRBV28 and TRBJ1-5; D ambiguous. Looked up from germline, CDR1 is MDHEN and CDR2 is SYDVKM. The V end lost 4 bases, the J end lost 2 bases, and 9 bases lay between the germline ends. The CDR3 covers 14 residues. The CDR3 region has the DNA TGTGCCAGCAGTTCTCTGGAGGGCAATCAGCCCCAGCATTTT. Translated: CASSSLEGNQPQHF.

V usage is TRBV11-2 and J usage is TRBJ1-2; 7 bases map to TRBD1. Looked up from germline, CDR1 is SGHAT and CDR2 is FQNNGV. Unmatched junction bases numbered 14, after V lost 5 bases and J lost 2 bases. The CDR3 is 17 amino acids. The CDR3 region has the DNA TGTGCCAGCAGCCCGAACAGGGGCGAGCCTAACAACTATGGCTACACCTTC. Translation: CASSPNRGEPNNYGYTF.

The V and J genes are TRBV2 and TRBJ1-4; D call uncertain. V lost 2 bases and J 2 bases, leaving 6 bases between the germline ends. Germline CDR1 and CDR2: SNHLY and FYNNEI. The CDR3 sequence is 14 residues long. The DNA of the CDR3 is TGTGCCAGCAGTGAACAATTTACTAATGAAAAACTGTTTTTT. It specifies CASSEQFTNEKLFF.

The J gene is TRBJ1-4, the V gene TRBV19; D is unclear. Germline V CDR1 and CDR2: LNHDA, SQIVND (reference sequence). There are 13 residues in the CDR3. The V end lost 0 bases, the J end lost 14 bases, and 13 bases lay between the germline ends. The CDR3 here is CASSIDRSQRLFF. The CDR3 DNA reads TGTGCCAGTAGTATAGACAGGTCCCAGCGGCTGTTTTTT.

The chain joins TRBV4-2 to TRBJ2-1; tentatively, D is TRBD2 (7 bases). V was clipped by 1 base and J by 6 bases, with 22 bases between them. CDR3 length: 18 amino acids. Germline V gene lookup returns CDR1 LGHNA and CDR2 YNFKEQ. The CDR3 sequence: CASSQGPLGLADSNEQFF. In DNA form, the CDR3 reads TGTGCCAGCAGCCAAGGCCCGCTAGGGCTAGCGGACAGCAATGAGCAGTTCTTC.

V usage is TRBV28 and J usage is TRBJ2-3; 10 nucleotides agree with TRBD2. Trimming at V came to 6 bases and at J to 1 base, leaving 4 bases not matched to a gene. Looked up from germline, CDR1 is MDHEN and CDR2 is SYDVKM. The CDR3 sequence is 15 residues long. The CDR3 spells CASSSSGRRTDTQYF. As DNA, the CDR3 is TGTGCCAGCAGCTCTAGCGGGAGACGCACAGATACGCAGTATTTT. Full variable domain (missing parts from reference TRBV28 and TRBJ2-3): DVKVTQSSRYLVKRTGEKVFLECVQDMDHENMFWYRQDPGLGLRLIYFSYDVKMKEKGDIPEGYSVSREKKERFSLILESASTNQTSMYLCASSSSGRRTDTQYFGPGTRLTVL.

The genes are TRBV7-8 and TRBJ2-2, with TRBD2 matching 12 bases. Germline values: CDR1 SGHVS, CDR2 FQNEAQ. The trim removed 7 bases at V and 4 bases at J, leaving 13 bases unmatched. This CDR3 has 18 residues. CDR3 in DNA: TGTGCCAGCACCCGGGGGCTAGCGGGAGGGCCGGTCACCGGGGAGCTGTTTTTT. Translation: CASTRGLAGGPVTGELFF.

CDR3 in amino acids: CASSYDSYNEQFF. CDR3 DNA: TGTGCCAGCAGCTATGACAGCTACAATGAGCAGTTCTTC. The genes are TRBV2 and TRBJ2-1; tentative D call: TRBD1 (5 bases). Trimming took 6 bases from V and 3 from J, leaving 9 bases between them. Germline V gene data show CDR1 as SNHLY and CDR2 as FYNNEI. The CDR3 extends over 13 amino acids.

This clone was detected only once. The J gene is TRBJ2-7, the V gene TRBV6-5; 13 bases match TRBD2. This CDR3 spans 14 amino acids. Trimming cost V 6 bases and J 3 bases; bases outside gene matches: 2. The germline V gene encodes CDR1 MNHEY and CDR2 SVGAGI. As DNA, the CDR3 is TGTGCCAGCAGCTGGACTAGCGGGAGCTACGAGCAGTACTTC. This encodes CASSWTSGSYEQYF.

This clone was seen once. This chain joins TRBV5-1 and TRBJ1-6; D is unclear. Germline V CDR1 and CDR2: SGHRS, YFSETQ. CDR3 size: 16 residues. V dropped 2 bases and J dropped 0 bases, with 9 bases sitting between them. CDR3 loop: CASSFDASSYNSPLHF. CDR3 DNA sequence: TGCGCCAGCAGCTTTGACGCTAGCTCCTATAATTCACCCCTCCACTTT.

The V call is TRBV18, the J call TRBJ2-1; 9 bases are a match to TRBD2. CDR1 and CDR2 from the germline V gene are KGHSH and LQKENI. V was pared by 3 bases and J by 8 bases, with 11 bases of the junction left unmatched. CDR3 length equals 16 residues. The CDR3 spells CASSPRGTSLWDEQFF. The CDR3 nucleotides are TGTGCCAGCTCACCCCGAGGGACTAGCCTCTGGGATGAGCAGTTCTTC.

The chain joins TRBV30 to TRBJ1-1; D remains ambiguous. Trimming cost V 1 base and J 6 bases, with 15 bases left between them. The CDR3 has 14 amino acids. Germline V gene data show CDR1 as GTSNPN and CDR2 as SVGIG (reference sequence). The CDR3 here is CAWSEGRARAEAFF. CDR3 coding DNA: TGTGCCTGGAGTGAAGGGCGGGCTCGCGCTGAAGCTTTCTTT. The whole variable domain, remainder taken from reference TRBV30 and TRBJ1-1, is SQTIHQWPATLVQPVGSPLSLECTVEGTSNPNLYWYRQAAGRGLQLLFYSVGIGQISSEVPQNLSASRPQDRQFILSSKKLLLSDSGFYLCAWSEGRARAEAFFGQGTRLTVV.

J is TRBJ2-1 and V is TRBV4-2; 9 positions agree with TRBD1. The CDR3 is 14 amino acids. Germline values: CDR1 LGHNA, CDR2 YNFKEQ. V shed 3 bases and J 8 bases; nucleotides not matched to a gene: 5. CDR3 nucleotide sequence: TGTGCCAGCAGCCACGGGACAGGGAGTGATGAGCAGTTCTTC. Encoded protein: CASSHGTGSDEQFF.

The V and J genes are TRBV18 and TRBJ2-1; D unresolved. V lost 3 bases and J 3 bases, leaving 6 bases between the germline ends. Germline V gives CDR1 KGHSH, CDR2 LQKENI. The CDR3 extends over 13 amino acids. CDR3 coding DNA: TGTGCCAGCTCACCTTCAGTCTACAATGAGCAGTTCTTC. Translation: CASSPSVYNEQFF.

The CDR3 coding sequence is TGTGCCACCGGCCGGGACAGCAACTATGGCTACACCTTC. It yields the protein CATGRDSNYGYTF. The gene calls are TRBV24-1 and TRBJ1-2; TRBD1 aligns across 7 bases. V shed 9 bases, J shed 2 bases, and the junction held 5 bases outside the gene matches. The germline gives CDR1 KGHDR, CDR2 SFDVKD. The CDR3 totals 13 residues.

V usage is TRBV30 and J usage is TRBJ2-7; the match to TRBD2 covers 9 bases. With V trimmed by 3 bases and J by 4 bases, 7 bases remained unmatched. Germline V gene data show CDR1 as GTSNPN and CDR2 as SVGIG (reference sequence). This CDR3 comprises 14 residues. CDR3 residues: CAWRDSGSRYEQYF. The CDR3 DNA sequence: TGTGCCTGGAGAGATAGCGGGAGTAGGTACGAGCAGTACTTC.

The rearrangement joins TRBV28 to TRBJ1-1, with no clear D. V shed 9 bases and J shed 0 bases, with 20 bases lying between them. The CDR3 runs 16 residues. Germline loops: CDR1 MDHEN, CDR2 SYDVKM. The CDR3 sequence: CASMTGGSIMNTEAFF. The CDR3 coding sequence is TGTGCCAGTATGACGGGAGGGTCTATTATGAACACTGAAGCTTTCTTT.

The chain carries TRBV5-4 and TRBJ2-1, with 9 bases fitting TRBD2. The V segment lost 0 bases and the J segment 12 bases; nucleotides outside the gene matches: 13. There are 16 residues in the CDR3. Per germline, CDR1 SGHNT and CDR2 YYREEE (reference sequence). CDR3 sequence (DNA): TGTGCCAGCAGCTTGGCTTCGGCTAGCGGGATTCCGCGGCAGTTCTTC. This translates into CASSLASASGIPRQFF.